This TCR beta chain was sequenced in a study of cytomegalovirus exposure and HLA in healthy donors. Study information: In a later analysis, the 130 or so validation repertoires were reported to have used the same platform as the approximately 690 first-cohort repertoires. Regarding the study as a whole: It was 150 or so TCR beta chains that were listed as cytomegalovirus-associated. It was found in a later analysis that first-cohort TCR clusters tended to co-occur in the 90 to 150 validation repertoires.

This CDR3 spans 12 amino acids. Germline CDR1 is LNHDA and CDR2 is SQIVND (reference sequence). Between the trimmed V and J ends, which lost 4 bases and 4 bases, there was a span of 7 bases. About this clone: No antigen is known for it.

The donors were part of the validation cohort, which consisted of about 120 subjects and was separate from the first cohort of about 720 subjects. TCRdb keeps only in-frame clones here, not all; method: immunoSEQ multiplex PCR. The sample has 150,000 or so clones; 70% to 90% are singletons. This clonotype was obtained from a young man in good health and CMV-seropositive. Sequencing used PBMCs. The chain recombines TRBV19 with TRBJ2-5; weak D call: TRBD2 (5 bases). The CDR3 is CASSRAAETQYF. CDR3 DNA sequence: TGTGCCAGTAGTAGAGCGGCAGAGACCCAGTACTTC. Combining the CDR3 with reference TRBV19 and TRBJ2-5 gives the whole variable domain DGGITQSPKYLFRKEGQNVTLSCEQNLNHDAMYWYRQDPGQGLRLIYYSQIVNDFQKGDIAEGYSVSREKKESFPLTVTSAQKNPTAFYLCASSRAAETQYFGPGTRLLVL.